The clone carrying this T cell receptor (beta chain) was detected once. The junction departs from the called germline gene at one end, perhaps through a read error. PCR used 60 Vbeta primers and 13 Jbeta primers. The protocol was immunoSEQ multiplex PCR, while the TCRdb copy is restricted to in-frame clones and leaves out a portion. This table has 100,000 to 150,000 clones, just over 70% appearing once. These data are taken from a study of cytomegalovirus exposure and HLA in healthy donors. CDR1 is KGHSH and CDR2 is LQKENI in the germline V gene. The CDR3 contains 14 residues. The gene calls are TRBV18 and TRBJ1-6, with D possibly TRBD1 on 6 matching bases. The sequenced sample was PBMCs. This clonotype originated in a woman aged 55-69 years in good health and CMV-seropositive. DNA of the CDR3: TGTGCCAGCTCACGAGCAGGGGATAACTCACCCCTCCACTTT. As protein: CASSRAGDNSPLHF.